The 31 T cell receptor beta chains presented below share a single source sample, sequenced in a study of OX40 agonist ivuxolimab in advanced cancers. TCRdb keeps only in-frame clones here, not all; method: immunoSEQ multiplex PCR. The profile covers some 66,000 clones, with more than 70% appearing a single time and approximately 0.5% taken by the ten largest. The source was CD4+ or CD8+ T cells sorted from blood, collected in a trial of the OX40 agonist ivuxolimab. The receptors were sampled from an adult with an advanced solid tumor such as melanoma, head and neck, liver or kidney cancer.

This sequence joins TRBV6-1 and TRBJ2-3; 11 bases fit TRBD2. CDR1 MNHNS and CDR2 SASEGT come from the germline V gene. V lost 2 bases and J lost 3; bases outside the gene matches: 4. There are 16 residues in the CDR3. CDR3: CASSEYGTSGTDTQYF. The CDR3 DNA sequence: TGTGCCAGCAGTGAATACGGGACTAGCGGAACAGATACGCAGTATTTT.

V is TRBV18 and J is TRBJ2-5; D is undetermined. The J call is uncertain, as TRBJ2-7 better fits the DNA end. Germline V gene sequence: CDR1 KGHSH, CDR2 LQKENI. The CDR3 sequence is 13 residues long. CDR3 amino acids: CASSPPLRYEQYF. CDR3 DNA: TGTGCCAGCTCACCACCCCTGCGCTACGAGCAGTACTTC.

The chain combines TRBV5-1 with TRBJ2-5; 13 bases match TRBD2. CDR1 and CDR2 from the germline V gene are SGHRS and YFSETQ. V shed 3 bases, J shed 2 bases, and the junction held 7 bases outside the gene matches. There are 17 residues in the CDR3. CDR3 loop: CASSSGTSGDLQETQYF. The CDR3, as DNA: TGCGCCAGCAGCTCGGGGACTAGCGGGGACTTGCAAGAGACCCAGTACTTC.

This clone was detected only once. The gene calls are TRBV11-3 and TRBJ1-1; the D is unclear. V was trimmed by 0 bases and J by 1 base, leaving 3 bases between them. The CDR3 covers 13 residues. Germline V CDR1 and CDR2: SGHNT, YENEEA. For the CDR3, the DNA is TGTGCCAGCAGCTTAGACCCGAACACTGAAGCTTTCTTT. It yields the protein CASSLDPNTEAFF.

The rearrangement links TRBV5-1 to TRBJ1-1; the match to TRBD1 covers 10 bases. After removal of 4 bases from V and 0 bases from J, the junction contained 12 bases not matched to a gene. Germline assignment: CDR1 SGHRS and CDR2 YFSETQ. This CDR3 comprises 18 residues. CDR3 residues: CASSHDRGQGWLNTEAFF. The CDR3 DNA sequence: TGCGCCAGCAGCCATGACAGGGGGCAGGGGTGGCTGAACACTGAAGCTTTCTTT. Using reference TRBV5-1 and TRBJ1-1 for the parts outside the CDR3, the full variable domain is KAGVTQTPRYLIKTRGQQVTLSCSPISGHRSVSWYQQTPGQGLQFLFEYFSETQRNKGNFPGRFSGRQFSNSRSEMNVSTLELGDSALYLCASSHDRGQGWLNTEAFFGQGTRLTVV.

The rearrangement joins TRBV5-1 to TRBJ2-5; perhaps TRBD2 as D (6 bases). The CDR3 totals 15 residues. Germline V CDR1 and CDR2: SGHRS, YFSETQ. Trimming took 0 bases from V and 1 from J, leaving 10 bases between them. In nucleotides, the CDR3 is TGCGCCAGCAGCTTGGCCAACGGGGGCCAAGAGACCCAGTACTTC. Its translation: CASSLANGGQETQYF.

The V and J genes are TRBV6-1 and TRBJ1-5; 7 bases line up with TRBD1. Trimming cost V 3 bases and J 4 bases; bases outside gene matches: 6. Germline values: CDR1 MNHNS, CDR2 SASEGT. This CDR3 has 15 amino acids. The CDR3 nucleotides read TGTGCCAGCAGTGACCTGACAGGGTTTAATCAGCCCCAGCATTTT. Its translation is CASSDLTGFNQPQHF.

CDR3 DNA sequence: TGTGCCAGCAGTGAGCAGGTCAACACTGAAGCTTTCTTT. Encoded protein: CASSEQVNTEAFF. The chain has TRBV6-4 and TRBJ1-1; D is unresolved. In germline, CDR1 is MRHNA, CDR2 SNTAGT. The V end lost 3 bases, the J end lost 2 bases, and 7 bases lay between the germline ends. This CDR3 region has 13 residues.

This clone appeared once. V gene TRBV28 combines with J gene TRBJ2-7; D might be TRBD2 (6 bases). The germline CDR1 and CDR2 sequences are MDHEN and SYDVKM. The CDR3 is made up of 14 amino acids. V lost 10 bases and J lost 6, with 22 bases in between. Written as DNA, the CDR3 is TGTGCCACCCACGCCGGGACTTTTACCGGCGAGCAGTACTTC. Its translation is CATHAGTFTGEQYF.

V usage is TRBV19 and J usage is TRBJ2-5, with 8 bases identical to TRBD1. The germline gives CDR1 LNHDA, CDR2 SQIVND (reference sequence). CDR3 length equals 15 residues. The J segment lost 2 bases and the V segment lost 4 bases, leaving 6 bases of the junction unmatched. CDR3 residues: CASSRGRTGQETQYF. The CDR3 nucleotides are TGTGCCAGTAGTAGGGGAAGGACAGGGCAAGAGACCCAGTACTTC.

V and J are TRBV2 and TRBJ2-2, with D perhaps TRBD1 (5 bases). With 4 bases removed from V and 4 bases from J, the gap between germline ends came to 10 bases. CDR1 and CDR2 (germline): SNHLY, FYNNEI. This CDR3 has 14 residues. CDR3 sequence reads: CASSVQGVTGELFF. CDR3 sequence (DNA): TGTGCCAGCAGTGTTCAGGGCGTCACCGGGGAGCTGTTTTTT.

The chain carries TRBV2 and TRBJ1-2; 8 bases are shared with TRBD1. Trimming cost V 9 bases and J 4 bases; bases outside gene matches: 13. The CDR3 is 15 amino acids. Germline V gene data show CDR1 as SNHLY and CDR2 as FYNNEI. The CDR3 is CASTFETGGSYGYTF. DNA of the CDR3: TGTGCCAGTACCTTCGAAACAGGGGGTTCCTATGGCTACACCTTC.

The chain joins TRBV6-1 to TRBJ1-2; possible D gene TRBD1, 6 bases. CDR3 length: 18 amino acids. Germline V CDR1 and CDR2: MNHNS, SASEGT. Trimming left V 6 bases short and J 4 bases short, with 27 bases between. DNA of the CDR3: TGTGCCAGCAGAGAACGGAGGGTCGGGGGGCGCCGAATCTATGGCTACACCTTC. As protein: CASRERRVGGRRIYGYTF.

This sequence joins TRBV10-3 and TRBJ1-4; possibly TRBD1 for D (5 bases). The V gene's germline CDR1 is ENHRY and CDR2 SYGVKD. The V end lost 4 bases, the J end lost 6 bases, and 12 bases lay between the germline ends. The CDR3 runs 14 residues. DNA of the CDR3: TGTGCCATCAGTGCTGGGGCCGCGTATGAAAAACTGTTTTTT. It translates to CAISAGAAYEKLFF.

The rearrangement joins TRBV5-1 to TRBJ2-5, with unresolved D. V dropped 7 bases and J dropped 4 bases, with 14 bases sitting between them. CDR1 and CDR2 (germline): SGHRS, YFSETQ. The CDR3 has 13 amino acids. CDR3 DNA sequence: TGCGCCAGCCGTGGGGAAAGACGAGAGACCCAGTACTTC. Its translation: CASRGERRETQYF.

This chain connects TRBV28 to TRBJ1-6, with D unresolved. V was shortened by 5 bases and J by 6 bases, with 14 bases between the two germline ends. CDR1 and CDR2 (germline): MDHEN, SYDVKM. The CDR3 covers 15 residues. CDR3 DNA sequence: TGTGCCAGCAGTCCTAGCTTACGCGGTAATTCACCCCTCCACTTT. Protein product: CASSPSLRGNSPLHF.

The chain couples TRBV5-1 to TRBJ1-4, with 8 bases aligning to TRBD1. Germline V gene lookup returns CDR1 SGHRS and CDR2 YFSETQ. V lost 3 bases to trimming and J lost 7 bases; unmatched junction nucleotides: 5. There are 14 residues in the CDR3. CDR3 in amino acids: CASSSGQGAEKLFF. The CDR3 nucleotides are TGCGCCAGCAGCTCAGGACAGGGAGCTGAAAAACTGTTTTTT.

J is TRBJ2-5 and V is TRBV9; D is unclear. This CDR3 contains 15 residues. V lost 0 bases to trimming and J lost 2 bases, with 11 bases between them. From germline, CDR1 is SGDLS and CDR2 YYNGEE. The CDR3 region is CASSVAPANQETQYF. The CDR3 DNA reads as TGTGCCAGCAGCGTAGCCCCGGCAAATCAAGAGACCCAGTACTTC. Variable domain in full (rest from reference TRBV9 and TRBJ2-5): DSGVTQTPKHLITATGQRVTLRCSPRSGDLSVYWYQQSLDQGLQFLIQYYNGEERAKGNILERFSAQQFPDLHSELNLSSLELGDSALYFCASSVAPANQETQYFGPGTRLLVL.

The V and J genes are TRBV28 and TRBJ2-3; D is uncertain. The CDR3 runs 14 residues. V lost 4 bases and J 10 bases, leaving 18 bases between the germline ends. Germline V gene lookup returns CDR1 MDHEN and CDR2 SYDVKM. The CDR3 DNA reads TGTGCCAGCAGTTCCCTCCCAACTGTGAAGCCGCAGTATTTT. Protein sequence: CASSSLPTVKPQYF.

This clone came up a few times. The V gene is TRBV28, the J gene TRBJ1-3; D may be TRBD1 (6 bases). The CDR3 sequence is 14 residues long. Between the trimmed V and J ends, which lost 3 bases and 5 bases, there was a span of 11 bases. CDR1 is MDHEN, CDR2 SYDVKM, per germline. CDR3 region: CASSLVGARNTIYF. The CDR3 nucleotides are TGTGCCAGCAGTTTGGTGGGGGCTCGAAACACCATATATTTT.

The genes are TRBV7-8 and TRBJ2-1; D possibly corresponds to TRBD1 (5 bases). The CDR3 extends over 13 amino acids. V was trimmed by 0 bases and J by 9 bases, leaving 9 bases between them. Per germline, CDR1 SGHVS and CDR2 FQNEAQ. The CDR3 protein is CASSLAKGVEQFF. The CDR3 DNA sequence: TGTGCCAGCAGCTTAGCGAAAGGGGTTGAGCAGTTCTTC.

This clone was found once. The V gene is TRBV19, the J gene TRBJ2-1, with 8 bases aligning to TRBD1. CDR3 length: 13 amino acids. V lost 6 bases and J lost 6; bases outside the gene matches: 4. Germline V CDR1 and CDR2: LNHDA, SQIVND (reference sequence). Written as DNA, the CDR3 is TGTGCCAGTAGGATGGACAGGGCCAATGAGCAGTTCTTC. Translated: CASRMDRANEQFF.

This chain connects TRBV2 to TRBJ2-1; D tentatively fits TRBD1 or TRBD2 (5 bases each). Germline V gene lookup returns CDR1 SNHLY and CDR2 FYNNEI. V was pared by 8 bases and J by 9 bases, with 17 bases between. The CDR3 is 13 residues long. The CDR3 nucleotides read TGTGCCAGCCTTTTACCGGGGACGCGTGAGCAGTTCTTC. It codes for CASLLPGTREQFF. Combining the CDR3 with reference TRBV2 and TRBJ2-1 gives the whole variable domain EPEVTQTPSHQVTQMGQEVILRCVPISNHLYFYWYRQILGQKVEFLVSFYNNEISEKSEIFDDQFSVERPDGSNFTLKIRSTKLEDSAMYFCASLLPGTREQFFGPGTRLTVL.

V usage is TRBV19 and J usage is TRBJ2-2, with 8 positions matching TRBD1. The germline V gene has CDR1 LNHDA and CDR2 SQIVND (reference sequence). V lost 6 bases, J lost 0 bases, and 0 bases stayed unmatched. The CDR3 is made up of 14 amino acids. The CDR3 spells CASRDRANTGELFF. CDR3 bases: TGTGCCAGTAGGGACAGGGCGAACACCGGGGAGCTGTTTTTT.

This chain uses TRBV11-3 with TRBJ2-2; D assignment may be TRBD1 or TRBD2 (5 bases each). Germline V gene data show CDR1 as SGHNT and CDR2 as YENEEA. V was trimmed by 1 base and J by 1 base, leaving 7 bases between them. The CDR3 is made up of 15 amino acids. The CDR3 coding sequence is TGTGCCAGCAGCTTAGTTGGGGGGAACACCGGGGAGCTGTTTTTT. Encoded protein: CASSLVGGNTGELFF.

The V gene is TRBV5-1, the J gene TRBJ2-1; D gene unclear. The CDR3 has 12 amino acids. Per the germline V gene, CDR1 is SGHRS and CDR2 is YFSETQ. V was shortened by 0 bases and J by 3 bases, with 1 base between the two germline ends. The CDR3 protein is CASSLVYNEQFF. The CDR3 DNA reads TGCGCCAGCAGCTTGGTCTACAATGAGCAGTTCTTC.

The V call is TRBV10-1, the J call TRBJ2-7, with 9 bases fitting TRBD1. Germline V gene lookup returns CDR1 WNHNN and CDR2 SYGVQD (reference sequence). V lost 4 bases to trimming and J lost 6 bases; unmatched junction nucleotides: 7. This CDR3 is built from 14 residues. CDR3 DNA: TGCGCCAGCAGTGCAGGGACAGGGACTGGCGAGCAGTACTTC. It is translated as CASSAGTGTGEQYF.

This chain connects TRBV2 to TRBJ2-2; 9 positions agree with TRBD2. The length of the CDR3 is 15 residues. Per the germline V gene, CDR1 is SNHLY and CDR2 is FYNNEI. The V and J ends lost 6 bases and 6 bases, in that order; junction bases with no gene match: 8. The CDR3, as DNA: TGTGCCAGCAGGGGCGGACCTAGCGGGGCCGGGGAGCTGTTTTTT. Translating it yields CASRGGPSGAGELFF.

This clone was recorded only once. The chain has TRBV18 and TRBJ1-2; TRBD1 matches at 12 bases. Germline loops: CDR1 KGHSH, CDR2 LQKENI. The junction had 11 bases not matched to a gene; V was cut back by 3 bases and J by 6 bases. The CDR3 consists of 17 residues. The DNA for the CDR3 is TGTGCCAGCTCACCCAACCCGGGGACAGGGGGCGCGGATGGCTACACCTTC. Residues: CASSPNPGTGGADGYTF.

This sequence joins TRBV10-3 and TRBJ1-3; 10 nucleotides line up with TRBD1. This CDR3 comprises 15 residues. Trimming cost V 3 bases and J 7 bases; bases outside gene matches: 6. CDR1 and CDR2 (germline): ENHRY, SYGVKD. This CDR3 reads CAISDSRQGANTIYF. In DNA, the CDR3 is TGTGCCATCAGTGACTCTCGACAGGGGGCGAACACCATATATTTT.

The V call is TRBV6-5, the J call TRBJ1-6; 8 positions agree with TRBD1. CDR1 MNHEY and CDR2 SVGAGI come from the germline V gene. The CDR3 consists of 14 residues. J lost 8 bases, V lost 5 bases, and 5 bases had no gene match. The DNA of the CDR3 is TGTGCCAGCAGTCTCGACAGGGGTGATTCACCCCTCCACTTT. Its translation is CASSLDRGDSPLHF.